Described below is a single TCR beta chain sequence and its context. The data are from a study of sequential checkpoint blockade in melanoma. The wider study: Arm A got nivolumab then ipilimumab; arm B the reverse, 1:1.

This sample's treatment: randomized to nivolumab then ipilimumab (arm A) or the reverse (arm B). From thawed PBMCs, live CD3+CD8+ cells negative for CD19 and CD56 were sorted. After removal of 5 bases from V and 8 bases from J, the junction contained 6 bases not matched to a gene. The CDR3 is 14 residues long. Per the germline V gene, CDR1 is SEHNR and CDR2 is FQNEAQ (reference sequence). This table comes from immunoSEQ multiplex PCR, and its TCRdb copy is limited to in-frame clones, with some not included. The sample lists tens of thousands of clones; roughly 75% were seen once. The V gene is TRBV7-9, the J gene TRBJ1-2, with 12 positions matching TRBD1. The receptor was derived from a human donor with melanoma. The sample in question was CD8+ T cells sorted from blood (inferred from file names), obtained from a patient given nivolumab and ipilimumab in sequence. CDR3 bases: TGTGCCAGCAGCCGGGGACAGGGGGCGCACGGCTACACCTTC. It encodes CASSRGQGAHGYTF.